This T cell receptor beta chain emerged from a study of blood T cell repertoires in COVID-19. For the study at large: Samples of COVID-19 (acute and convalescent) were obtained from the United States, Italy and Spain. Nucleic acid was either cDNA or gDNA, and it came from T cells, B-cell-depleted T cells, or PBMCs.

The V gene lost 6 bases and the J gene lost 7 bases, with 15 bases spanning the gap. Germline CDR1 LNHDA, CDR2 SQIVND (reference sequence). The CDR3 loop spans 13 amino acids. Per the original data handling: Amplification of reference gene primers was used by the study to estimate nucleated cell counts. Repertoires were generated with immunoSEQ multiplex PCR, while TCRdb's copy carries only in-frame clones and drops some. The DNA gave D and trimming, while V, J and clone size come from that table. Of 280,000 or so clones listed, 70% to 90% were seen once; the top ten hold under 8%. The clonotype originates from a woman younger than 45 who had recovered from COVID-19. The chain has TRBV19 and TRBJ2-5; possibly TRBD2 for D (5 bases). Material: peripheral blood. The CDR3 protein is CASSDRGKSTQYF. The CDR3 nucleotides are TGTGCCAGTAGCGATAGAGGGAAATCGACCCAGTACTTC.